Reported below is one T cell receptor (beta chain). No antigen is known for it. Base qualities were left out, and no much larger clone turns up one base away. The immunoSEQ hsTCRB v3.0 assay was used at survey level resolution to sequence the TRB variable region. A depth of about 40,000-55,000 T-cell genomes per sample was targeted for TRB sequencing. TRB libraries were pooled and sequenced on an Illumina MiSeq using a v3 150-cycle kit. The source study handled its data this way. Repertoire analysis was performed in R inside a reproducible Nextflow workflow that covered QC, data transformation and analysis. LymphoSeq2, an R package for AIRR-Seq data exploration, was used to implement custom analyses. Several samples that produced fewer than 5000 total TRB sequences were removed, so some 190 HIV repertoires were analyzed. Of the 188 retained HIV repertoires, over 55 were collected before and 120 to 140 after ART initiation. Each repertoire was downsampled to 5000 TRB nucleotide sequences, and summary statistics were averaged across 100 downsampling iterations. TRB sequences were retained for analysis only if CDR3 regions of at least seven amino acids were present. Diversity was measured with a Shannon entropy-derived clonality score and the Gini coefficient. In repertoire networks, the top 5000 CDR3 amino acid sequences were linked whenever an edit distance of one separated two sequences. For TRB CDR3 amino acid sequences, antigen specificity groups and MHC restriction were predicted with GLIPH2. CDR3 amino acid sequences were matched against VDJdb and McPAS-TCR to flag known CMV, EBV, HIV or tissue antigen associations. Pre-ART, post-ART and control groups were compared with Wilcoxon signed-rank tests and Holm-Bonferroni correction. The table comes from immuneACCESS by way of TCRdb, which keeps in-frame sequences with V and J called. Part of the clones is missing from these tables; in studies checked, under half for an unresolved V gene and the rest for unknown reasons. V and J calls and clone size are as listed in that table; D and trimming were resolved from the DNA. In this sample the table shows 25,000 to 35,000 clones, more than 85% of which occur a single time. Together, the top ten hold 9% to 12% of the sample.

This sample is part of a study of long-term antiretroviral therapy in people with HIV (dated by TCRdb to the early 2020s). Concerning the study at large: The earliest samples were collected roughly a decade before the 2015 WHO recommendation for immediate ART, at a time when ART was usually postponed until CD4 counts fell. Whether ART initiation and durable HIV suppression were associated with changes in peripheral blood TRB repertoire composition and diversity was tested in a retrospective serial study. The cohort contributed about 190 cryopreserved PBMC samples from a few dozen adults with confirmed HIV infection, collected serially over a mean of roughly 6 years (range 1-12). Among the 25 to 30 participants with HIV, fewer than twelve were female. No cross-contamination during QIAcube processing turned up in test extractions that ran a monoclonal T-cell line alongside 30 to 40 polyclonal samples.

On the study overall, not on this receptor specifically: Inferences about post-ART repertoire changes are limited because no data were available on ART adherence, viral resistance or therapy changes. Because cell numbers in pre-ART samples were limited, unsorted PBMC were profiled instead of sorted CD4+ and CD8+ T cells. HIV repertoires had narrower CDR3 length ranges than controls, and the network structure suggested an antigen-experienced repertoire that shifted only slightly toward naive after ART. Samples dated from the mid-2000s to the late 2010s, and the ART regimens used may be less effective than current ones. ART initiation was associated with a significant increase in TRB diversity, but diversity stayed significantly below transplant donor controls even after long-term ART. Limited PBMC availability meant only the TCR beta chain was sequenced, without alpha chain pairing. The repertoire was dominated across all time points by expanded TRB clones identified before ART initiation, although this dominance was seen to fluctuate and to decrease in many PLHIV after ART.

For this chain, trimming is 5 bases at the V end and 4 bases at the J end, and the number of junction bases without a gene match is 5. According to the germline V gene, CDR1 reads MNHEY and CDR2 reads SVGAGI. Spanning cysteine to phenylalanine, the CDR3 consists of 15 amino acids. Just CDR3 DNA is preserved here, 45 bases in frame from base 1. Inclusion was restricted to participants for whom at least one PBMC sample before ART initiation and at least two post-ART samples were available. Every participant with HIV received treatment in the United States of America. Cryopreserved samples of about 0.95-10 million PBMC were thawed and washed before DNA extraction. At the time of the earliest PBMC sample for each participant with HIV, ages ranged from roughly 23 to 60 years. Per participant, PBMC samples came from 1-4 timepoints prior to ART initiation and 2-8 timepoints following ART initiation, for a median of 7 samples. Serial HIV viral load, CD4+ T-cell count, ART history and demographic data were obtained for every participant. A Qiagen kit on a QIAcube was used to extract genomic DNA from unsorted PBMC, with samples processed in batches of 12.

This clonotype was sampled from a man in his forties with HIV. This chain joins TRBV6-5 to TRBJ2-7; 13 middle bases align to TRBD2. This specimen was unsorted PBMCs, taken 6.2 years after starting antiretroviral therapy. The nucleotide sequence is given as TGTGCCAGCAGTATACTAGCGGGAGGGCTGTACGAGCAGTACTTC. It translates to CASSILAGGLYEQYF.